This paragraph covers one TCR beta chain sequence. This record belongs to a study of shared clonotypes between healthy human individuals. The method was immunoSEQ multiplex PCR; TCRdb's version includes in-frame clones alone and lacks a portion of them. The sample has approximately 330,000 clones, 73% seen once; the top ten hold 8% to 13%. V was shortened by 1 base and J by 14 bases, with 18 bases between the two germline ends. CDR3 length equals 13 residues. Per the germline V gene, CDR1 is SGHDT and CDR2 is YYEEEE. The sequence was collected from a man aged 25-45 years in good health. The specimen was memory CD4+ T cells sorted from blood. Subset denoted: CD45RA-negative fraction. The chain recombines TRBV5-6 with TRBJ2-5; tentatively, D is TRBD2 (6 bases). The CDR3 sequence: CASSLFIGGGEYF. The CDR3 bases are TGTGCCAGCAGCTTGTTTATCGGGGGAGGAGAATACTTC.